One T cell receptor (beta chain) is described in this entry. Its antigen is not known. PCR involved 60 Vbeta and 13 Jbeta primers. Some clones are missing from TCRdb's copy, which holds only in-frame ones; the method was immunoSEQ multiplex PCR. The sample carries about 160,000 clones, roughly three quarters recorded once. The data originate from a study of cytomegalovirus exposure and HLA in healthy donors. For the study at large: Researchers previously reported finding more than 100 million unique TCR beta sequences from about 179 million T cells. Notes on the study in general: Reports indicate that TCR beta sequences accurately predicted the HLA-A and HLA-B alleles of most subjects. A later analysis revealed that TCR association rates differed between HLA loci, peaking at DRB1 and bottoming out at HLA-C.

V lost 2 bases and J 2 bases, leaving 10 bases between the germline ends. Germline V gene data show CDR1 as MNHNS and CDR2 as SASEGT. This CDR3 comprises 15 residues. This chain joins TRBV6-1 and TRBJ1-3; possibly TRBD1 for D (6 bases). The sample taken for sequencing was PBMCs. This clonotype originated in a man aged 18 to 29 in good health and CMV-seropositive. Here the CDR3 reads CASSERRGTGNTIYF. Here the CDR3 DNA reads TGTGCCAGCAGTGAACGCAGGGGCACTGGAAACACCATATATTTT.